Each of the 14 T cell receptor beta chains below was sequenced from the same sample in a study of blood T cell repertoires in COVID-19. Using immunoSEQ multiplex PCR, the repertoire was profiled, and TCRdb retains in-frame clones only, with some absent. The data contain 60,000 or so clones, roughly 90% of them seen just once; the ten biggest clones take up approximately 15%. Sample: peripheral blood. The receptors stem from a human donor with active COVID-19. The donor label of this sample is uncertain.

This chain joins TRBV7-3 and TRBJ2-1; 9 nucleotides agree with TRBD2. Germline values: CDR1 SGHTA, CDR2 FQGTGA. This CDR3 has 15 amino acids. The J segment lost 4 bases and the V segment lost 5 bases, leaving 6 bases of the junction unmatched. CDR3 bases: TGTGCCAGCAGCGTAGCGGGAGTCGGGTACAATGAGCAGTTCTTC. This codes for CASSVAGVGYNEQFF.

As DNA, the CDR3 is TGTGCCAGTAGTATTCCCGGGAATGAGCAGTTCTTC. Protein: CASSIPGNEQFF. The gene calls are TRBV19 and TRBJ2-1, with unresolved D. The V gene lost 3 bases and the J gene lost 7 bases, with 7 bases spanning the gap. Per the germline V gene, CDR1 is LNHDA and CDR2 is SQIVND (reference sequence). The CDR3 is 12 residues long. Together with reference TRBV19 and TRBJ2-1, the CDR3 gives the full variable domain: DGGITQSPKYLFRKEGQNVTLSCEQNLNHDAMYWYRQDPGQGLRLIYYSQIVNDFQKGDIAEGYSVSREKKESFPLTVTSAQKNPTAFYLCASSIPGNEQFFGPGTRLTVL.

This clone was seen a handful of times. The chain is built from TRBV7-9 and TRBJ2-2; D remains unclear. The CDR3 is made up of 16 amino acids. V was cut by 6 bases and J by 3 bases, with 17 bases left in between. CDR1 is SEHNR, CDR2 FQNEAQ, per germline (reference sequence). This CDR3 reads CASSQYSLRDTGELFF. The CDR3 DNA reads as TGTGCCAGCAGTCAATACAGCCTTCGTGACACCGGGGAGCTGTTTTTT.

V gene TRBV3-1 (or the pseudogene TRBV3-2) combines with J gene TRBJ2-1, with 11 bases fitting TRBD2. V gave up 5 bases and J gave up 0 bases; unmatched junction bases: 6. Germline V gives CDR1 LGHDT, CDR2 YNNKEL (reference sequence). This CDR3 region has 17 residues. CDR3 coding DNA: TGTGCCAGCAGCTCTCCTAGCGGGGGGCTCTCCTACAATGAGCAGTTCTTC. It is translated as CASSSPSGGLSYNEQFF.

The chain recombines TRBV15 with TRBJ1-1; D is ambiguous. The CDR3 length is 16 residues. The V end was cut by 0 bases, the J end by 3 bases, with 14 bases between. Germline V gives CDR1 LNHNV, CDR2 YYDKDF (reference sequence). CDR3 nucleotide sequence: TGTGCCACCAGCAGAGATGGGAGAAAAGGAGACACTGAAGCTTTCTTT. Encoded protein: CATSRDGRKGDTEAFF.

The chain is built from TRBV5-6 and TRBJ1-6, with D possibly TRBD1 on 6 matching bases. Germline CDR1 and CDR2: SGHDT and YYEEEE. Deletions cut 3 bases from V and 6 bases from J, with 10 bases between. The CDR3 loop spans 14 amino acids. The CDR3 bases are TGTGCCAGCAGCTCACAGGGAGCTAATTCACCCCTCCACTTT. Encoded protein: CASSSQGANSPLHF.

The genes are TRBV19 and TRBJ2-7; 8 positions agree with TRBD2. The CDR3 has 14 residues. The germline V gene encodes CDR1 LNHDA and CDR2 SQIVND (reference sequence). V lost 7 bases, J lost 2 bases, and 7 bases stayed unmatched. CDR3 coding DNA: TGTGCCAGTAACAGCGGGAGAGGGGCCTACGAGCAGTACTTC. Its protein product is CASNSGRGAYEQYF.

The rearrangement joins TRBV7-6 to TRBJ2-5, with D possibly being TRBD2 (5 bases). Germline loops: CDR1 SGHVS, CDR2 FNYEAQ. This CDR3 comprises 15 residues. Trimming stripped 1 base from V and 5 bases from J, with 14 bases between. The CDR3 protein is CASSLEVPGWETQYF. The CDR3 DNA follows: TGTGCCAGCAGCTTAGAAGTTCCGGGGTGGGAGACCCAGTACTTC. Filled out from reference TRBV7-6 and TRBJ2-5, the complete variable domain reads GAGVSQSPRYKVTKRGQDVALRCDPISGHVSLYWYRQALGQGPEFLTYFNYEAQQDKSGLPNDRFSAERPEGSISTLTIQRTEQRDSAMYRCASSLEVPGWETQYFGPGTRLLVL.

The rearrangement links TRBV18 to TRBJ2-7; 8 nucleotides agree with TRBD1. V shed 6 bases and J 5 bases; nucleotides not matched to a gene: 9. Germline V gene lookup returns CDR1 KGHSH and CDR2 LQKENI. The CDR3 covers 14 residues. CDR3 loop: CASSLSGTGNEQYF. The CDR3 DNA reads as TGTGCCAGCTCGCTTTCTGGGACAGGCAACGAGCAGTACTTC. The entire variable domain, with the rest obtained from reference TRBV18 and TRBJ2-7, is as follows: NAGVMQNPRHLVRRRGQEARLRCSPMKGHSHVYWYRQLPEEGLKFMVYLQKENIIDESGMPKERFSAEFPKEGPSILRIQQVVRGDSAAYFCASSLSGTGNEQYFGPGTRLTVT.

A note on this clone: Other nucleotide sequences from this sample produce the same CDR3. The CDR3 sequence is CASSRRGPGLTEQYV. DNA of the CDR3: TGTGCCAGCAGTCGGCGGGGCCCGGGGCTGACCGAGCAGTACGTC. This sequence joins TRBV27 and TRBJ2-7; D might be TRBD2 (6 bases). The CDR3 consists of 15 residues. CDR1 and CDR2 from the germline V gene are MNHEY and SMNVEV (reference sequence). V lost 5 bases, J lost 6 bases, and 20 bases lay in between.

The chain is built from TRBV12-3 or TRBV12-4 and TRBJ2-7, with D perhaps matching TRBD1 (6 bases). The V end lost 4 bases, the J end lost 4 bases, and 11 bases lay between the germline ends. The CDR3 extends over 13 amino acids. Here the CDR3 reads CASSSQGGYEQYV. In DNA form, the CDR3 reads TGTGCCAGCAGTTCCCAAGGGGGATACGAGCAGTACGTC.

The chain recombines TRBV5-5 with TRBJ2-1; 9 positions match TRBD1. The germline gives CDR1 SGHKS, CDR2 YYEKEE (reference sequence). The CDR3 loop spans 13 amino acids. With 4 bases clipped from V and 7 bases from J, the junction kept 3 bases outside the gene matches. CDR3: CASSLGTGNEQFF. The CDR3 bases are TGTGCCAGCAGCCTAGGGACAGGGAATGAGCAGTTCTTC.

The chain uses TRBV9 and TRBJ2-2, with 9 bases lining up with TRBD2. V lost 4 bases to trimming and J lost 5 bases; unmatched junction nucleotides: 15. There are 18 residues in the CDR3. Germline loops: CDR1 SGDLS, CDR2 YYNGEE. The chain's CDR3 is CASSSPLGGGARTGELFF. As DNA, the CDR3 is TGTGCCAGCAGCTCCCCGCTGGGCGGGGGGGCTCGAACCGGGGAGCTGTTTTTT.

This clone was seen just once. The chain combines TRBV10-1 with TRBJ2-1; weak D call: TRBD1 (5 bases). V was trimmed by 6 bases and J by 2 bases, leaving 14 bases between them. Germline assignment: CDR1 WNHNN and CDR2 SYGVQD (reference sequence). This CDR3 is built from 15 residues. CDR3 region: CASRSVWGPYNEQFF. For the CDR3, the DNA is TGCGCCAGCAGGAGCGTCTGGGGCCCCTACAATGAGCAGTTCTTC.